This entry lists 8 T cell receptor beta chains sequenced from one sample in a study of blood T cell repertoires in COVID-19. Sequencing was performed with immunoSEQ multiplex PCR; in TCRdb, only in-frame clones are kept and a portion is missing. This sample has about 280,000 clones, with 90% found just once. Sequences were obtained from PBMCs or T cells enriched from blood (not recorded which). The receptor source for this set is a woman younger than 30 with acute COVID-19.

This clone was detected many times. The chain couples TRBV12-5 to TRBJ1-1; TRBD1 matches 7 bases. V was pared by 2 bases and J by 3 bases, with 9 bases of the junction left unmatched. Germline CDR1 LGHNT, CDR2 FRNRAP. This CDR3 comprises 16 residues. The DNA for the CDR3 is TGTGCTAGTGGTTTGTTGGTGACAGGGACACACACTGAAGCTTTCTTT. This gives the protein CASGLLVTGTHTEAFF.

The chain has TRBV30 and TRBJ1-6; the D gene is possibly TRBD1 (5 bases). Per the germline V gene, CDR1 is GTSNPN and CDR2 is SVGIG (reference sequence). The CDR3 sequence is 14 residues long. The ends were cut back, 2 bases at V and 9 bases at J, with 14 bases in the middle. CDR3 protein: CAWSFPQGGSPLHF. CDR3 bases: TGTGCCTGGAGTTTCCCCCAGGGCGGTTCACCCCTCCACTTT.

In DNA, the CDR3 is TGTGCCAGTAGTATTTCGGGGGACTATCAGCCCCAGCATTTT. Translation: CASSISGDYQPQHF. The chain is built from TRBV19 and TRBJ1-5, with a tentative D call TRBD1 (5 bases). Deletions cut 3 bases from V and 5 bases from J, with 11 bases between. This CDR3 is built from 14 residues. Germline lookup yields CDR1 LNHDA and CDR2 SQIVND (reference sequence).

The chain uses TRBV7-8 and TRBJ2-3, with TRBD1 matching 7 bases. With 4 bases clipped from V and 4 bases from J, the junction kept 8 bases outside the gene matches. From germline, CDR1 is SGHVS and CDR2 FQNEAQ. The CDR3 extends over 15 amino acids. CDR3 nucleotide sequence: TGTGCCAGCAGCTATAGCAGGGGGACCCCAGATACGCAGTATTTT. The encoded protein is CASSYSRGTPDTQYF.

V and J are TRBV6-5 and TRBJ1-1; 7 bases agree with TRBD1. Germline assignment: CDR1 MNHEY and CDR2 SVGAGI. V was pared by 4 bases and J by 2 bases, with 7 bases of the junction left unmatched. This CDR3 has 15 residues. The CDR3 nucleotides are TGTGCCAGCAGTTCTACCGGGACAGTTAACACTGAAGCTTTCTTT. Amino acids: CASSSTGTVNTEAFF.

This clone came up once. J is TRBJ1-1 and V is TRBV19, with 8 bases that match TRBD1. Looked up from germline, CDR1 is LNHDA and CDR2 is SQIVND (reference sequence). V shed 5 bases, J shed 5 bases, and the junction held 7 bases outside the gene matches. The CDR3 covers 14 residues. The CDR3 DNA reads as TGTGCCAGTAGTCCCGGGACAGGAAAAACTGAAGCTTTCTTT. Protein: CASSPGTGKTEAFF.

The chain joins TRBV28 to TRBJ1-6; D is uncertain. CDR3 length: 11 residues. Germline-derived CDR1 and CDR2 are MDHEN and SYDVKM. The germline V and J ends were trimmed by 4 bases and 7 bases, with 2 bases remaining between them. DNA of the CDR3: TGTGCCAGCAGTTCAAATTCACCCCTCCACTTT. This codes for CASSSNSPLHF.

This chain uses TRBV9 with TRBJ2-3; TRBD1 agrees at 8 bases. CDR3 length: 22 residues. V was pared by 6 bases and J by 1 base, with 28 bases of the junction left unmatched. Germline V gene lookup returns CDR1 SGDLS and CDR2 YYNGEE. In DNA, the CDR3 is TGTGCCAGCAACCAACCACATACGGCCCGGGACAGGTACTACCGCGGCACAGATACGCAGTATTTT. Its translation is CASNQPHTARDRYYRGTDTQYF.